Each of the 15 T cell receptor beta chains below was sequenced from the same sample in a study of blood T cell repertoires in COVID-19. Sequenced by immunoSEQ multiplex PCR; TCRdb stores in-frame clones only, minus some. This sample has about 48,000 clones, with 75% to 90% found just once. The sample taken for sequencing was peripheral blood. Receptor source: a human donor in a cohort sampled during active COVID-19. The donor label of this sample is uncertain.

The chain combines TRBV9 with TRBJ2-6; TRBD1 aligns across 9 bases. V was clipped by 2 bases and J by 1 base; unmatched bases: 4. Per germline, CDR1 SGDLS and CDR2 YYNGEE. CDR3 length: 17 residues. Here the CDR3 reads CASSVAGQGSGANVLTF. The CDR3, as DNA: TGTGCCAGCAGCGTTGCGGGACAGGGTTCTGGGGCCAACGTCCTGACTTTC.

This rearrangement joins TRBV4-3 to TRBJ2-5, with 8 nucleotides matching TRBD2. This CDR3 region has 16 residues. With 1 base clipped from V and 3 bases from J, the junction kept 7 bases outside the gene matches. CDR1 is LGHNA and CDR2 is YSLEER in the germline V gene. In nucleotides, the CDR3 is TGCGCCAGCAGCCAAGGGGTAGCGGGGAGGGAAGAGACCCAGTACTTC. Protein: CASSQGVAGREETQYF.

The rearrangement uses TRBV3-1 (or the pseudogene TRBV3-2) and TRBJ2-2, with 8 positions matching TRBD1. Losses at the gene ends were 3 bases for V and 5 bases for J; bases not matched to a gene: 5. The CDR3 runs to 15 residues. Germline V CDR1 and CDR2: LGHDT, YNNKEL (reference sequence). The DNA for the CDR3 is TGTGCCAGCAGCCACCGACAGGGGAGTACCGGGGAGCTGTTTTTT. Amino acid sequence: CASSHRQGSTGELFF.

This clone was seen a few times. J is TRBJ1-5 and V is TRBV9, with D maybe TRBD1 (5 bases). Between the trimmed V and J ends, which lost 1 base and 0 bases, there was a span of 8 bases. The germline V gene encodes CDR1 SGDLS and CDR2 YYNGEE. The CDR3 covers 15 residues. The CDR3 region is CASSVTGYSNQPQHF. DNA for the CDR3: TGTGCCAGCAGCGTAACAGGATATAGCAATCAGCCCCAGCATTTT.

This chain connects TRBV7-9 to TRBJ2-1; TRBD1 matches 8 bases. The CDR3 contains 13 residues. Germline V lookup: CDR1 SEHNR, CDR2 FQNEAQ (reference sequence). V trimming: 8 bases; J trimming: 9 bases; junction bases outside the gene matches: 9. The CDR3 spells CASSGQGEGEQFF. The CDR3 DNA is TGTGCCAGCTCCGGACAGGGCGAGGGTGAGCAGTTCTTC. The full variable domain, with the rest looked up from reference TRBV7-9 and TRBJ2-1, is DTGVSQNPRHKITKRGQNVTFRCDPISEHNRLYWYRQTLGQGPEFLTYFQNEAQLEKSRLLSDRFSAERPKGSFSTLEIQRTEQGDSAMYLCASSGQGEGEQFFGPGTRLTVL.

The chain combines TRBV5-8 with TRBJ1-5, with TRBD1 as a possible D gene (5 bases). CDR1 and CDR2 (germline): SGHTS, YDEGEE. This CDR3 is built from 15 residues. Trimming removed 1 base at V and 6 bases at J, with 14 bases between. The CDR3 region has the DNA TGTGCCAGCAGCTTGTTAACAGGAAAGGTTCAGCCCCAGCATTTT. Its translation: CASSLLTGKVQPQHF.

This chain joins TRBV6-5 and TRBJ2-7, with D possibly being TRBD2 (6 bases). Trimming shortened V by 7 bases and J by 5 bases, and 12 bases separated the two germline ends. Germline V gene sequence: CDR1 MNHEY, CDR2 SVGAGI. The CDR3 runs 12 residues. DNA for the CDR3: TGTGCCAGCATAGGGACTTCCAACGAGCAGTACTTC. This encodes CASIGTSNEQYF.

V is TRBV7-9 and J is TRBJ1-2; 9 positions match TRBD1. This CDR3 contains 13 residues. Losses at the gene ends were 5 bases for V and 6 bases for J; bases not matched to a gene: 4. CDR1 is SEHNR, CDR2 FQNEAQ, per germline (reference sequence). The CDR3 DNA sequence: TGTGCCAGCAGCCCAAGGACAGGGGATGGCTACACCTTC. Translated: CASSPRTGDGYTF.

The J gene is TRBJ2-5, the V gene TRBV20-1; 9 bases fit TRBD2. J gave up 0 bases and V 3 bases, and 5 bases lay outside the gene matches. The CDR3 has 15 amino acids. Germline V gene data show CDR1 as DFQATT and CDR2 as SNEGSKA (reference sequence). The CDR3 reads CSASGSGGDQETQYF. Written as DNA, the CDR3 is TGCAGTGCTAGTGGTAGCGGGGGAGACCAAGAGACCCAGTACTTC.

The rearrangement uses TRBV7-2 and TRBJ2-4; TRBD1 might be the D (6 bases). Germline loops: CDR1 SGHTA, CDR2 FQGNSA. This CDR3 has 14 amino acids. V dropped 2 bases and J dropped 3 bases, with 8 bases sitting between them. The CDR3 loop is CASSLRDIKNIQYF. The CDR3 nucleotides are TGTGCCAGCAGCTTACGGGACATCAAAAACATTCAGTACTTC. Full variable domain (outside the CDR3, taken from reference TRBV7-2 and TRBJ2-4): GAGVSQSPSNKVTEKGKDVELRCDPISGHTALYWYRQSLGQGLEFLIYFQGNSAPDKSGLPSDRFSAERTGGSVSTLTIQRTQQEDSAVYLCASSLRDIKNIQYFGAGTRLSVL.

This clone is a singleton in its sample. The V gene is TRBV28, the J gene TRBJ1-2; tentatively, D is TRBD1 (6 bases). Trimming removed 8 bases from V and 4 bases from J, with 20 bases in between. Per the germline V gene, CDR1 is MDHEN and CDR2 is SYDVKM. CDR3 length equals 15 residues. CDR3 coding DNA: TGTGCCAGCCTGAGGGGGGGGGCGCGAGGCTATGGCTACACCTTC. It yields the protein CASLRGGARGYGYTF.

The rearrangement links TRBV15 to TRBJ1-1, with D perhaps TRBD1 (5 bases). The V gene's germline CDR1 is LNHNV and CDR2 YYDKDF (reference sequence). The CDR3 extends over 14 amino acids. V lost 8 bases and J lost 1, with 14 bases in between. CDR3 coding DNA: TGTGCCACCGCTTCCGGGGGTAAGAACACTGAAGCTTTCTTT. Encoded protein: CATASGGKNTEAFF.

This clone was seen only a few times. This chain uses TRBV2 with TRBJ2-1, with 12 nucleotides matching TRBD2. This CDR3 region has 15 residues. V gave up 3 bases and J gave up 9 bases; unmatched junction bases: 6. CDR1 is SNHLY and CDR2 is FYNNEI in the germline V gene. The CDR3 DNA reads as TGTGCCAGCAGTGAGTTTCTAGCGGGGGGGACTGAGCAGTTCTTC. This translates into CASSEFLAGGTEQFF.

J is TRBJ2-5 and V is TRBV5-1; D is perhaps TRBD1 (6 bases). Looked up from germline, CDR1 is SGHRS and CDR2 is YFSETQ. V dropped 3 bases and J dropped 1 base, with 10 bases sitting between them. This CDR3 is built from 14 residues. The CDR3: CASSSGQPQETQYF. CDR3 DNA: TGCGCCAGCAGCTCAGGACAGCCCCAAGAGACCCAGTACTTC.

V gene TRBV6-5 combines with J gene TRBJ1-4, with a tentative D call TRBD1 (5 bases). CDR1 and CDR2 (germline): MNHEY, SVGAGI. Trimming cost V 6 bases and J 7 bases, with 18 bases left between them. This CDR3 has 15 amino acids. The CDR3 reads CASRVGVLGGEKLFF. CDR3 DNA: TGTGCCAGCAGGGTAGGGGTGCTCGGGGGTGAAAAACTGTTTTTT.